The 18 T cell receptor beta chains in this list originate from one sample, sequenced in a study of T cell responses to AZD1222 COVID-19 vaccine. Sequencing was performed with immunoSEQ multiplex PCR; in TCRdb, only in-frame clones are kept and a portion is missing. The repertoire holds some 110,000 clones, with around 84% as singletons. The material was peripheral blood, obtained 28 days after the second AZD1222 dose. These receptors came from an adult who received the AZD1222 COVID-19 vaccine.

J is TRBJ2-5 and V is TRBV28, with 9 bases fitting TRBD2. CDR1 and CDR2 (germline): MDHEN, SYDVKM. J gave up 4 bases and V 5 bases, and 11 bases lay outside the gene matches. This CDR3 is built from 16 residues. CDR3: CASSPRRRREGETQYF. Here the CDR3 DNA reads TGTGCCAGCAGTCCCCGTCGTAGGCGGGAGGGAGAGACCCAGTACTTC.

The chain recombines TRBV21-1 with TRBJ2-2; no DNA check was done on the table's D call, TRBD2. TRBV21-1 is a pseudogene segment. The CDR3 spans 15 residues. Here the CDR3 DNA reads TGTGCCAGCAGCAGCCGCCCGGGGTGGACCGGGGAGCTGTTTTTT. It translates to CASSSRPGWTGELFF.

The chain recombines TRBV19 with TRBJ1-1, with D perhaps matching TRBD1 (5 bases). V lost 3 bases, J lost 0 bases, and 8 bases lay in between. The CDR3 length is 14 residues. Germline CDR1 LNHDA, CDR2 SQIVND (reference sequence). CDR3 sequence (DNA): TGTGCCAGTAGTATGGGGGTCCTGAACACTGAAGCTTTCTTT. Its translation is CASSMGVLNTEAFF.

The chain recombines TRBV6-5 with TRBJ2-7; 7 bases align to TRBD2. The germline gives CDR1 MNHEY, CDR2 SVGAGI. The junction had 10 bases not matched to a gene; V was cut back by 5 bases and J by 3 bases. CDR3 size: 15 residues. CDR3 nucleotides: TGTGCCAGCAGTCCTTCGCTAGCGGAGCGCTACGAGCAGTACTTC. Protein product: CASSPSLAERYEQYF.

The gene calls are TRBV10-1 and TRBJ2-1, with a weak D call TRBD1 (6 bases). CDR3 length: 14 amino acids. V dropped 3 bases and J dropped 2 bases, with 8 bases sitting between them. Germline V lookup: CDR1 WNHNN, CDR2 SYGVQD (reference sequence). The CDR3 spells CASSDGQTYNEQFF. In DNA form, the CDR3 reads TGCGCCAGCAGTGACGGACAGACCTACAATGAGCAGTTCTTC.

The rearrangement links TRBV7-6 to TRBJ2-5; D might be TRBD2 (6 bases). Germline assignment: CDR1 SGHVS and CDR2 FNYEAQ. The V end lost 0 bases, the J end lost 4 bases, and 15 bases lay between the germline ends. The CDR3 spans 16 residues. Here the CDR3 reads CASSLALGLGGETQYF. As DNA, the CDR3 is TGTGCCAGCAGCTTAGCCTTAGGGTTGGGGGGAGAGACCCAGTACTTC.

The chain employs TRBV28 and TRBJ1-1, with D unresolved. V was pared by 5 bases and J by 0 bases, with 22 bases between. The CDR3 totals 18 residues. Germline assignment: CDR1 MDHEN and CDR2 SYDVKM. The CDR3 nucleotides are TGTGCCAGCAGTATAGACCGTATATCTTTTGCAGTGAACACTGAAGCTTTCTTT. This translates into CASSIDRISFAVNTEAFF. Supplemented by reference TRBV28 and TRBJ1-1, the full variable domain reads DVKVTQSSRYLVKRTGEKVFLECVQDMDHENMFWYRQDPGLGLRLIYFSYDVKMKEKGDIPEGYSVSREKKERFSLILESASTNQTSMYLCASSIDRISFAVNTEAFFGQGTRLTVV.

This chain links TRBV3-1 (or the pseudogene TRBV3-2) with TRBJ1-6; TRBD1 aligns across 10 bases. With V trimmed by 4 bases and J by 4 bases, 4 bases remained unmatched. This CDR3 has 16 residues. Germline values: CDR1 LGHDT, CDR2 YNNKEL (reference sequence). CDR3 DNA: TGTGCCAGCAGCCGCCGGGACAGGGGTTATAATTCACCCCTCCACTTT. The encoded protein is CASSRRDRGYNSPLHF.

This clone was counted between two and nine times. The V gene is TRBV11-2, the J gene TRBJ1-6; no firm D call. The CDR3 sequence is 14 residues long. With 5 bases removed from V and 7 bases from J, the gap between germline ends came to 12 bases. The germline V gene encodes CDR1 SGHAT and CDR2 FQNNGV. This chain's CDR3 is CASSNGSPNSPLHF. CDR3 coding DNA: TGTGCCAGCAGCAATGGGAGCCCCAATTCACCCCTCCACTTT. Full variable domain (missing parts from reference TRBV11-2 and TRBJ1-6): EAGVAQSPRYKIIEKRQSVAFWCNPISGHATLYWYQQILGQGPKLLIQFQNNGVVDDSQLPKDRFSAERLKGVDSTLKIQPAKLEDSAVYLCASSNGSPNSPLHFGNGTRLTVT.

The chain combines TRBV7-3 with TRBJ2-1, with D hard to call. Germline V gene sequence: CDR1 SGHTA, CDR2 FQGTGA. Between the trimmed V and J ends, which lost 2 bases and 7 bases, there was a span of 18 bases. The CDR3 is 16 residues long. CDR3 in DNA: TGTGCCAGCAGCTTAGACTCTGGGCTCCAAGGGAATGAGCAGTTCTTC. It codes for CASSLDSGLQGNEQFF.

The chain joins TRBV5-5 to TRBJ2-3, with D unresolved. CDR1 SGHKS and CDR2 YYEKEE come from the germline V gene (reference sequence). V gave up 3 bases and J gave up 3 bases, with 11 bases separating them. This CDR3 is built from 14 residues. The CDR3 protein is CASSSTTTTDTQYF. The CDR3 coding sequence is TGTGCCAGCAGCTCCACAACGACTACAGATACGCAGTATTTT.

The V call is TRBV30, the J call TRBJ1-3; D not certain. CDR3 length: 10 amino acids. With 5 bases removed from V and 7 bases from J, the gap between germline ends came to 6 bases. Germline CDR1 is GTSNPN and CDR2 is SVGIG (reference sequence). CDR3 sequence reads: CAWGSNTIYF. As DNA, the CDR3 is TGTGCCTGGGGATCGAACACCATATATTTT. Looking up the rest from reference TRBV30 and TRBJ1-3 gives the full variable domain: SQTIHQWPATLVQPVGSPLSLECTVEGTSNPNLYWYRQAAGRGLQLLFYSVGIGQISSEVPQNLSASRPQDRQFILSSKKLLLSDSGFYLCAWGSNTIYFGEGSWLTVV.

This chain connects TRBV27 to TRBJ1-2, with a tentative D call TRBD1 (5 bases). CDR1 and CDR2 from the germline V gene are MNHEY and SMNVEV (reference sequence). CDR3 length: 13 residues. V was clipped by 6 bases and J by 3 bases, with 11 bases between them. In nucleotides, the CDR3 is TGTGCCAGCAGGGGACCGTTCGACTATGGCTACACCTTC. It encodes CASRGPFDYGYTF.

The CDR3 here is CASQRIYSGANVLTF. The CDR3 region has the DNA TGCGCCAGTCAGAGGATATACTCTGGGGCCAACGTCCTGACTTTC. This chain links TRBV5-1 with TRBJ2-6; D unresolved. This CDR3 is built from 15 residues. Germline V gene sequence: CDR1 SGHRS, CDR2 YFSETQ. V was cut by 8 bases and J by 0 bases, with 12 bases left in between.

The chain carries TRBV27 and TRBJ2-6; D unresolved. This CDR3 region has 15 residues. The ends were cut back, 2 bases at V and 2 bases at J, with 7 bases in the middle. Germline CDR1 and CDR2: MNHEY and SMNVEV (reference sequence). The CDR3 nucleotides are TGTGCCAGCAGTTTAGAGGCAGCTGGGGCCAACGTCCTGACTTTC. It translates to CASSLEAAGANVLTF.

V is TRBV6-5 and J is TRBJ2-1, with TRBD2 matching 9 bases. The CDR3 has 16 amino acids. Per the germline V gene, CDR1 is MNHEY and CDR2 is SVGAGI. V lost 2 bases, J lost 9 bases, and 11 bases stayed unmatched. The CDR3 DNA reads TGTGCCAGCAGTTACAGCGGCGGGAGGGGTTTGGGTGAGCAGTTCTTC. Encoded protein: CASSYSGGRGLGEQFF.

V usage is TRBV5-1 and J usage is TRBJ1-3; D not certain. The germline V gene encodes CDR1 SGHRS and CDR2 YFSETQ. Trimming removed 0 bases at V and 5 bases at J, with 9 bases between. This CDR3 comprises 14 residues. The DNA for the CDR3 is TGCGCCAGCAGCTTGGCCTACGGAAGAAACACCATATATTTT. Protein: CASSLAYGRNTIYF.

This CDR3 reads CASSQDRAFYGYTF. CDR3 DNA sequence: TGTGCCAGCAGCCAAGATCGCGCATTCTATGGCTACACCTTC. The gene calls are TRBV3-1 (or the pseudogene TRBV3-2) and TRBJ1-2; D gene unclear. Germline-derived CDR1 and CDR2 are LGHDT and YNNKEL (reference sequence). The V end lost 0 bases, the J end lost 4 bases, and 9 bases lay between the germline ends. The CDR3 has 14 amino acids.